The 31 T cell receptor beta chains below come from one sample, sequenced in a study of human thymus T cells. Repertoires were generated with immunoSEQ multiplex PCR, while TCRdb's copy carries only in-frame clones and drops some. The sample yields tens of thousands of clones, over 85% seen once. Sequencing was performed on blood. The source of these receptors is a boy younger than two with a congenital heart defect but otherwise immunologically healthy.

The V gene is TRBV27, the J gene TRBJ2-3; a weak D match, TRBD1 (6 bases). Per the germline V gene, CDR1 is MNHEY and CDR2 is SMNVEV (reference sequence). With 5 bases removed from V and 3 bases from J, the gap between germline ends came to 12 bases. The CDR3 has 14 amino acids. The CDR3 is CASSLTTGTDTQYF. The CDR3 region has the DNA TGTGCCAGCAGTCTCACAACAGGGACAGATACGCAGTATTTT.

The CDR3 sequence is CASSPLLSSYEQYF. In DNA, the CDR3 is TGCGCCAGCAGTCCCCTCTTGAGCTCCTACGAGCAGTACTTC. V and J are TRBV10-1 and TRBJ2-7; D uncertain. CDR1 is WNHNN, CDR2 SYGVQD, per germline (reference sequence). Between the trimmed V and J ends, which lost 5 bases and 0 bases, there was a span of 11 bases. The CDR3 loop spans 14 amino acids.

The rearrangement joins TRBV4-3 to TRBJ2-7; D is ambiguous. V gave up 0 bases and J gave up 4 bases, with 16 bases separating them. CDR1 is LGHNA, CDR2 YSLEER, per germline. The CDR3 length is 16 residues. CDR3: CASSQDLGGLWYEQYF. CDR3 DNA: TGCGCCAGCAGCCAAGATTTGGGTGGATTGTGGTACGAGCAGTACTTC.

The V call is TRBV7-2, the J call TRBJ2-1; 7 nucleotides match TRBD2. The V gene's germline CDR1 is SGHTA and CDR2 FQGNSA. Trimming at V came to 5 bases and at J to 6 bases, leaving 10 bases not matched to a gene. The CDR3 extends over 15 amino acids. The DNA for the CDR3 is TGTGCCAGCAGCCCACCGGGGGGTGAAGTCAATGAGCAGTTCTTC. It specifies CASSPPGGEVNEQFF.

The chain joins TRBV5-1 to TRBJ2-1; D unresolved. Trimming shortened V by 5 bases and J by 1 base, and 7 bases separated the two germline ends. Germline V gives CDR1 SGHRS, CDR2 YFSETQ. The CDR3 has 13 residues. The chain's CDR3 is CASRPQSYNEQFF. In DNA form, the CDR3 reads TGCGCCAGCAGGCCGCAGTCCTACAATGAGCAGTTCTTC.

The V and J genes are TRBV6-1 and TRBJ1-2, with 7 bases identical to TRBD1. V lost 3 bases and J lost 3; bases outside the gene matches: 4. There are 14 residues in the CDR3. Germline V gene data show CDR1 as MNHNS and CDR2 as SASEGT. The CDR3 protein is CASSERQGDYGYTF. The CDR3 DNA is TGTGCCAGCAGTGAGAGACAGGGTGACTATGGCTACACCTTC.

This clone was counted a few times. The rearrangement uses TRBV23-1 and TRBJ1-5; D is perhaps TRBD1 (5 bases). TRBV23-1 is an ORF, and what it does is uncertain. Trimming shortened V by 1 base and J by 3 bases, and 10 bases separated the two germline ends. The CDR3 contains 15 residues. CDR3 nucleotide sequence: TGCGCCAGCAGTCAATGGGGACGGGCCAATCAGCCCCAGCATTTT. Translated, it gives CASSQWGRANQPQHF.

CDR3 DNA: TGTGCCAGCAGCTTAGCTCGTGGGGCCGGGGAGCTGTTTTTT. Residues: CASSLARGAGELFF. This sequence joins TRBV11-1 and TRBJ2-2; D remains unclear. Trimming removed 0 bases at V and 6 bases at J, with 8 bases between. The germline V gene has CDR1 SGHAT and CDR2 FQDESV (reference sequence). The CDR3 loop spans 14 amino acids.

This rearrangement joins TRBV30 to TRBJ1-2; D unclear. Germline CDR1 GTSNPN, CDR2 SVGIG (reference sequence). The CDR3 consists of 11 residues. V gave up 4 bases and J gave up 6 bases, with 9 bases separating them. The CDR3 DNA follows: TGTGCCTGGAAGGGTGTTGATGGCTACACCTTC. Translated: CAWKGVDGYTF.

This chain uses TRBV4-1 with TRBJ2-3, with no clear D. The germline gives CDR1 MGHRA, CDR2 YSYEKL. CDR3 length: 12 amino acids. V was trimmed by 0 bases and J by 6 bases, leaving 4 bases between them. The CDR3 sequence: CASSQDRDTQYF. CDR3 nucleotides: TGCGCCAGCAGCCAAGATAGGGATACGCAGTATTTT.

This clone was seen once. This chain connects TRBV7-9 to TRBJ2-3; no clear D. The CDR3 runs to 13 residues. V dropped 1 base and J dropped 2 bases, with 4 bases sitting between them. Germline values: CDR1 SEHNR, CDR2 FQNEAQ (reference sequence). The CDR3 DNA follows: TGTGCCAGCAGCTTAGTTCCCACAGATACGCAGTATTTT. Protein sequence: CASSLVPTDTQYF.

The gene calls are TRBV11-2 and TRBJ2-7; 9 positions agree with TRBD2. The CDR3 consists of 15 residues. With 2 bases clipped from V and 3 bases from J, the junction kept 5 bases outside the gene matches. Germline V CDR1 and CDR2: SGHAT, FQNNGV. CDR3 amino acids: CASSLQASGVYEQYF. The CDR3 DNA reads TGTGCCAGCAGCTTACAGGCTAGCGGGGTCTACGAGCAGTACTTC. The full variable domain, its missing parts supplied by reference TRBV11-2 and TRBJ2-7, is EAGVAQSPRYKIIEKRQSVAFWCNPISGHATLYWYQQILGQGPKLLIQFQNNGVVDDSQLPKDRFSAERLKGVDSTLKIQPAKLEDSAVYLCASSLQASGVYEQYFGPGTRLTVT.

The chain is built from TRBV7-2 and TRBJ1-6; D gene unclear. Deletions cut 6 bases from V and 7 bases from J, with 4 bases between. Germline V gene data show CDR1 as SGHTA and CDR2 as FQGNSA. This CDR3 has 11 residues. CDR3 in DNA: TGTGCCAGCAGTGAAAATTCACCCCTCCACTTT. This translates into CASSENSPLHF.

The chain has TRBV28 and TRBJ2-7; 8 nucleotides agree with TRBD1. Germline lookup yields CDR1 MDHEN and CDR2 SYDVKM. The CDR3 is 15 amino acids. The trim removed 6 bases at V and 4 bases at J, leaving 11 bases unmatched. The CDR3 nucleotides are TGTGCCAGCAGCTCCGGGGACAGGCCCCTTTACGAGCAGTACTTC. This encodes CASSSGDRPLYEQYF.

The chain couples TRBV4-2 to TRBJ1-1; D remains ambiguous. Germline assignment: CDR1 LGHNA and CDR2 YNFKEQ. The CDR3 runs to 13 residues. Trimming pared 0 bases from V and 4 bases from J, leaving 6 bases between. The CDR3: CASSQELSTEAFF. In DNA, the CDR3 is TGTGCCAGCAGCCAAGAATTAAGCACTGAAGCTTTCTTT.

The chain combines TRBV7-3 with TRBJ1-1; no definite D call. Germline loops: CDR1 SGHTA, CDR2 FQGTGA. This CDR3 has 13 amino acids. Trimming took off 1 base at V and 2 bases at J, with 5 bases between the two ends. In DNA form, the CDR3 reads TGTGCCAGCAGCTTAATAACAAACACTGAAGCTTTCTTT. Its translation is CASSLITNTEAFF.

The rearrangement uses TRBV28 and TRBJ2-7; D not resolved. Per germline, CDR1 MDHEN and CDR2 SYDVKM. The CDR3 is 13 amino acids. V was shortened by 6 bases and J by 2 bases, with 11 bases between the two germline ends. Here the CDR3 DNA reads TGTGCCAGCAGCCACGAGGACCCCTACGAGCAGTACTTC. Protein product: CASSHEDPYEQYF.

The chain combines TRBV7-3 with TRBJ2-5, with D perhaps matching TRBD2 (6 bases). Germline V gives CDR1 SGHTA, CDR2 FQGTGA. This CDR3 region has 15 residues. Trimming stripped 5 bases from V and 5 bases from J, with 18 bases between. The CDR3 sequence is CASSAIGRLEETQYF. The DNA for the CDR3 is TGTGCCAGCAGCGCTATAGGGCGACTAGAGGAGACCCAGTACTTC.

This clone came up once. One end of the junction varies from germline; a read error may be responsible. The chain employs TRBV7-7 and TRBJ2-1; 14 bases fit TRBD2. CDR1 and CDR2 (germline): SSHAT, FNYEAQ (reference sequence). This CDR3 has 15 residues. For the CDR3, the DNA is TGTGCTAGCAGCGCGGGACTAGCGGGGGTGGATGAGCAGTTCTTC. Amino acids: CASSAGLAGVDEQFF.

The chain uses TRBV18 and TRBJ1-4; the match to TRBD1 covers 7 bases. This CDR3 is built from 15 residues. With V trimmed by 3 bases and J by 7 bases, 8 bases remained unmatched. CDR1 is KGHSH and CDR2 is LQKENI in the germline V gene. This CDR3 reads CASSPKGAQREKLFF. The CDR3 bases are TGTGCCAGCTCACCCAAGGGGGCGCAGCGTGAAAAACTGTTTTTT.

The genes are TRBV30 and TRBJ2-3; the match to TRBD1 covers 10 bases. After removal of 6 bases from V and 0 bases from J, the junction contained 6 bases not matched to a gene. This CDR3 region has 15 residues. The germline V gene has CDR1 GTSNPN and CDR2 SVGIG (reference sequence). CDR3 residues: CACAGTGVSTDTQYF. The CDR3 region has the DNA TGTGCCTGTGCCGGGACAGGGGTGAGCACAGATACGCAGTATTTT.

The chain links TRBV28 to TRBJ1-4, with a possible D match to TRBD1 (6 bases). This CDR3 spans 14 amino acids. The germline CDR1 and CDR2 sequences are MDHEN and SYDVKM. The V end was cut by 6 bases, the J end by 7 bases, with 15 bases between. CDR3 bases: TGTGCCAGCAGACCAGGGGTCTGGGGTGAAAAACTGTTTTTT. It is translated as CASRPGVWGEKLFF.

The V and J genes are TRBV10-3 and TRBJ2-5; 13 bases align to TRBD2. V shed 3 bases, J shed 5 bases, and the junction held 9 bases outside the gene matches. Germline V gives CDR1 ENHRY, CDR2 SYGVKD. The CDR3 spans 17 residues. This chain's CDR3 is CAISDPTSGGAEETQYF. In DNA, the CDR3 is TGTGCCATCAGTGACCCTACTAGCGGGGGGGCCGAGGAGACCCAGTACTTC.

The V gene is TRBV2, the J gene TRBJ2-7; 8 bases agree with TRBD2. V dropped 6 bases and J dropped 6; count of bases not matched to a gene: 10. Germline-derived CDR1 and CDR2 are SNHLY and FYNNEI. The CDR3 is 14 residues long. The CDR3 bases are TGTGCCAGCAGAGAGCGGGGGCCCACCCCCGAGCAGTACTTC. As protein: CASRERGPTPEQYF.

The chain has TRBV20-1 and TRBJ2-2, with D unclear. Germline V gene data show CDR1 as DFQATT and CDR2 as SNEGSKA (reference sequence). The CDR3 runs 11 residues. The V end was cut by 4 bases, the J end by 2 bases, with 2 bases between. In DNA form, the CDR3 reads TGCAGTGCTATCAACACCGGGGAGCTGTTTTTT. It yields the protein CSAINTGELFF.

The chain couples TRBV28 to TRBJ1-6, with D unclear. The CDR3 extends over 12 amino acids. V was cut by 6 bases and J by 8 bases, with 8 bases left in between. The V gene's germline CDR1 is MDHEN and CDR2 SYDVKM. The CDR3 bases are TGTGCCAGCAGCCTTCCTTATTCACCCCTCCACTTT. This codes for CASSLPYSPLHF. Complete variable domain (other parts from reference TRBV28 and TRBJ1-6): DVKVTQSSRYLVKRTGEKVFLECVQDMDHENMFWYRQDPGLGLRLIYFSYDVKMKEKGDIPEGYSVSREKKERFSLILESASTNQTSMYLCASSLPYSPLHFGNGTRLTVT.

V is TRBV13 and J is TRBJ2-7; 10 bases map to TRBD2. In germline, CDR1 is PRHDT, CDR2 FYEKMQ (reference sequence). CDR3 length equals 15 residues. Trimming cost V 6 bases and J 4 bases; bases outside gene matches: 9. For the CDR3, the DNA is TGTGCCAGCAGGCTCTTAGCGGGGGGCAATTACGAGCAGTACTTC. As protein: CASRLLAGGNYEQYF.

The chain links TRBV2 to TRBJ2-7; D gene unclear. CDR3 length: 12 residues. In germline, CDR1 is SNHLY, CDR2 FYNNEI. The V end was cut by 1 base, the J end by 6 bases, with 7 bases between. CDR3 in amino acids: CASSEEGGEQYF. CDR3 sequence (DNA): TGTGCCAGCAGTGAAGAGGGCGGCGAGCAGTACTTC.

The chain links TRBV5-6 to TRBJ1-2, with a weak D call TRBD1 (6 bases). Germline V lookup: CDR1 SGHDT, CDR2 YYEEEE. CDR3 length: 14 residues. The V gene lost 4 bases and the J gene lost 8 bases, with 18 bases spanning the gap. CDR3 sequence: CASSPIVTGLGYTF. The CDR3 nucleotides are TGTGCCAGCAGCCCTATAGTAACAGGGCTCGGCTACACCTTC.

The chain links TRBV4-2 to TRBJ1-2, with D unresolved. Germline loops: CDR1 LGHNA, CDR2 YNFKEQ. V was shortened by 0 bases and J by 0 bases, with 8 bases between the two germline ends. The CDR3 runs to 15 residues. The CDR3 sequence is CASSQDRFPNYGYTF. The CDR3 DNA reads as TGTGCCAGCAGCCAAGATCGGTTCCCTAACTATGGCTACACCTTC.

The chain links TRBV9 to TRBJ1-2; D is possibly TRBD1 (6 bases). The CDR3 totals 12 residues. V lost 4 bases and J lost 10, with 14 bases in between. Germline V gene sequence: CDR1 SGDLS, CDR2 YYNGEE. The CDR3 protein is CASSIQGRDYTF. The CDR3 DNA follows: TGTGCCAGCAGCATCCAGGGGCGGGACTACACCTTC.